This TCR beta chain was documented in a study of human CD8 memory T cell subsets. Overall study findings and caveats: By Chao1 estimates, precursor exhausted T cells appeared less diverse than stem-like memory T cells.

Germline CDR1 SGHRS, CDR2 YFSETQ. The CDR3 length is 12 residues. Preparation of the TCR beta libraries relied on UMI-labeled 5' RACE. TCRdb reprocessed the 5' RACE reads; each CDR3 protein has one entry and no DNA is given. The repertoire table contains over 6,500 distinct CDR3 sequences. Extraction of RNA, which was performed with an RNeasy Mini Kit, drew on duplicate vials of 150,000 sorted CD8+ T cells per subset. Measured by frequency, this clonotype is medium-sized (0.01 to 0.1%). As yet, its antigen is unknown. This TCR derives from a human donor in good health. The chain combines TRBV5-1 with TRBJ2-7; TCRdb proposes TRBD1, but this gene call is untestable without DNA. The sequencing sample was made of CD8+ stem-like memory T cells (TSCM and TCM) sorted from PBMCs. Documented subset: stem-like memory CD8 T cells (TSTEM), CCR7+ PD-1- TIGIT-. CDR3 amino acids: CASRSGSREQYF.